Sequencing of this TCR beta chain was carried out in a study of PD-1 blockade in classical Hodgkin lymphoma. Noted time point: cycle 4 day 1 (C4D1), after six to seven weeks of nivolumab. Relapse after autologous stem cell transplantation occurred in every patient, and brentuximab vedotin exposure varied. General study findings and limits: Whoever responded completely had baseline diversity much like that seen in newly diagnosed patients. Newly diagnosed patients reportedly trailed healthy donors in baseline TCR diversity.

Generated by immunoSEQ multiplex PCR, the TCRdb table keeps only in-frame clones and is missing some. Of around 25,000 clones listed, about 88% were seen once; the top ten hold more than 5%. CDR1 is SGHVS, CDR2 FNYEAQ, per germline. This CDR3 contains 17 residues. The trim removed 5 bases at V and 1 base at J, leaving 12 bases unmatched. Comments on this clone: Its target is unknown.

This rearrangement joins TRBV7-6 to TRBJ2-3; 7 nucleotides match TRBD1. The material was peripheral blood mononuclear cells (PBMCs), obtained before the fourth cycle of nivolumab. This receptor was obtained from a human donor with classical Hodgkin lymphoma. The CDR3 loop is CASSPPLTGLRTDTQYF. The CDR3 region has the DNA TGTGCCAGCAGCCCCCCCTTGACAGGGCTACGCACAGATACGCAGTATTTT.